This T cell receptor (beta chain) was profiled in a study of T-cell memory formation after mild COVID-19. Study conclusions and caveats: Second-wave clones peaking on day 37 lacked confirmed SARS-CoV-2 specificity.

Employing constant-segment primers, 5'RACE generated TCR alpha and TCR beta cDNA libraries bearing sample barcodes and UMIs. TCRdb redid the calling of the 5' RACE reads with MiXCR, one entry per CDR3 protein. Here the sample spans about 350,000 distinct CDR3 sequences, over 25% being singletons. Comments on this clonotype: Its antigen is not identified.

Material for sequencing was PBMCs or a T cell subset sorted from them (not recorded which). This receptor was obtained from an adult woman who had mild COVID-19 (a few samples of this study predate the infection). Cell type and time point are not known.

CDR3 sequence (DNA): TGTGCCAGCAGCCACACAGGGGGCATTCTCTACGAGCAGTACTTC. Translated: CASSHTGGILYEQYF. The chain is built from TRBV7-3 and TRBJ2-7; 9 bases are shared with TRBD1. The V gene's germline CDR1 is SGHTA and CDR2 FQGTGA. The CDR3 consists of 15 residues. V lost 5 bases to trimming and J lost 3 bases; unmatched junction nucleotides: 8.